This T cell receptor beta chain was sequenced for a study of T cells in Graves' hyperthyroidism and ophthalmopathy (dated by TCRdb to about 2019). Study-level background: Peripheral blood samples were taken at initial diagnosis, before any treatment was given. The paper describes TCR Vbeta CDR3 sequencing of 135 peripheral blood samples, made up of roughly 40 ophthalmopathy patients, 70 to 75 hyperthyroidism patients and 17 progressor patients. Whether ophthalmopathy could be predicted prospectively was tested in an independent validation cohort made up of under 20 hyperthyroidism patients plus 17 patients who later progressed to ophthalmopathy. Once sampling was done, hyperthyroidism patients were given methimazole at a starting dose of 30 mg daily, whereas ophthalmopathy patients were given high-dose intravenous methylprednisolone. Thyroid tissue and blood T-cell repertoires from several Graves' hyperthyroidism patients were also compared in the study. The approximately 100 discovery patients were divided at random into training and test sets in a 7:3 ratio. A discovery cohort of about 100 patients, fewer than 50 with Graves' ophthalmopathy and approximately 57 with stable Graves' hyperthyroidism, was used to find distinguishing TCR V-J signatures.

TCR beta CDR3 regions were amplified from RNA transcripts. For the first round of RT-PCR on the TCR CDR3, the HTBI primer set was used together with the Qiagen OneStep RT-PCR kit. Libraries were constructed in a second round of multiplex PCR, after which size selection and purification were performed. Paired-end sequencing of the libraries was performed with 100 bp reads on an Illumina HiSeq2000. The study's processing was this. SOAPnuke was used to process the raw data, throwing out any read that contained adapters or uncalled bases, had a mean Phred below 15, or lacked an exact constant-primer or identifier match. High-quality paired reads were merged using COPE v1.2.5, and each unique nucleotide sequence was defined as a clonotype. MiTCR v1.1 was used to align clonotypes to the IMGT TRBV, TRBD and TRBJ reference segments. The analysis was restricted to V-J combinations with a frequency above 0.0001, which together covered 99.2% of the repertoires. A TCS score was defined as the ratio between F50 (clonal expansion) and ExV (chaos), using BLOSUM62-based TCRdist between CDR3 peptides within each V-J. Welch's t-statistics and random forest reduced approximately 520 V-J features to 10 to 15, which were used in a naive Bayes classifier (R e1071). In-frame beta chains were kept once TCRdb had trimmed the public reads at Q25 with fastp and called clones with MiXCR. Rows matching on CDR3 protein sequence are summarized as one entry with the most common DNA and genes. Clone size and V and J calls follow TCRdb, not the original study. The sample includes about 710,000 distinct CDR3 sequences, with about a sixth observed a single time. Of the sample, around 7.7% is held by the ten largest clones.

Graves' hyperthyroidism was defined as stable when no progression to ophthalmopathy occurred over 18 months of follow-up. Hyperthyroidism patients were aged 18 to 65 years and newly diagnosed, with disease duration of less than 2 months. Any patient with an uncontrolled infection, another autoimmune disease, pregnancy or lactation was excluded. Diagnoses relied on clinical symptoms, serum thyroxine and TRAb, thyroid ultrasound and orbital computed tomography. Ficoll-Paque density gradient centrifugation was used to isolate PBMCs from about 10 ml of fresh peripheral blood. Total RNA was extracted using Trizol reagent, and RNA quality was assessed on an Agilent 2100 Bioanalyzer. Sequences GTSNPN (CDR1) and SVGIG (CDR2) are obtained from the germline V gene (reference sequence). V ends up 5 bases short and J 8 bases short, with an unmatched junction base count of 7. The CDR3 runs 14 amino acids, cysteine and phenylalanine included. Of all the DNA, just the CDR3 is kept, 42 bases in frame from base 1.

Results and caveats for the whole study, not just this receptor: Most expanded thyroid clonotypes (frequency above 0.001) were also found in blood, which suggests that blood repertoires may mirror thyroid immune responses. A model built on a 13 V-J signature distinguished ophthalmopathy from stable hyperthyroidism, reaching around 88% sensitivity and under 84% specificity in cross-validation and 80%/75% in testing. No statistical method was used to set the sample size in advance, and investigators knew the group allocation. During validation, the model predicted progression to ophthalmopathy a median of approximately 6.5 months ahead of onset, with roughly 65% sensitivity and 72.22% specificity.

This clonotype was picked up many times. There is no known antigen for this receptor. Base qualities were left out, and no much larger clone turns up one base away. Sequences were obtained from blood. The V gene is TRBV30 and the J gene is TRBJ2-1; 12 central nucleotides agree with TRBD2. The receptor's source is a man younger than 35 with Graves' hyperthyroidism. The CDR3 reads CAWSSGRAIDEQFF. The DNA sequence is as follows: TGTGCCTGGTCTAGCGGGAGGGCCATCGATGAGCAGTTCTTC.